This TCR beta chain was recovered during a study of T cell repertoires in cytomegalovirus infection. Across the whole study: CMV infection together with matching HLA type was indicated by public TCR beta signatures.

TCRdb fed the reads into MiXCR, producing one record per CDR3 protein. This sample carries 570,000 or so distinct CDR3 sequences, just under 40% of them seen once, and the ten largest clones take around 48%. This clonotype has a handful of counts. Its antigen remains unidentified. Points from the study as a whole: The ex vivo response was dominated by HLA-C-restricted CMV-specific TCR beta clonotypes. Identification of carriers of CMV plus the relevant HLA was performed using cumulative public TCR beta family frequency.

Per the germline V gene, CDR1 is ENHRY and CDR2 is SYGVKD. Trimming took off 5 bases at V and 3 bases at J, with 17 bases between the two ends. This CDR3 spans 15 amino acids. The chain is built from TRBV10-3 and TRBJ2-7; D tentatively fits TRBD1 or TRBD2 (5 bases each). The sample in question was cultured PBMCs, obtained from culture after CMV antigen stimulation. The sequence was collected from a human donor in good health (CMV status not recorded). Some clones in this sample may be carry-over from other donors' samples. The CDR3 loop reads CAISRPDGTGYEQYF. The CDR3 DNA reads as TGTGCCATCAGTAGGCCGGACGGGACGGGCTACGAGCAGTACTTC.